Below are 25 T cell receptor beta chains sequenced from a single sample in a study of OX40 agonist ivuxolimab in advanced cancers. Clones were read by immunoSEQ multiplex PCR, and TCRdb kept only the in-frame ones, dropping some. The sample consists of 26,000 or so clones, 70% to 90% of them appearing once. Here the sequenced sample was CD4+ or CD8+ T cells sorted from blood, taken in a trial of the OX40 agonist ivuxolimab. The receptors shown here come from an adult with an advanced solid tumor such as melanoma, head and neck, liver or kidney cancer.

This clone was counted once. CDR3 amino acids: CASSAGTETDTQYF. As DNA, the CDR3 is TGTGCCAGCAGCGCCGGGACTGAGACCGATACGCAGTATTTT. V gene TRBV9 combines with J gene TRBJ2-3; possibly TRBD2 for D (6 bases). This CDR3 has 14 amino acids. V lost 3 bases and J 6 bases, leaving 14 bases between the germline ends. Germline V gives CDR1 SGDLS, CDR2 YYNGEE.

This chain's CDR3 is CASSLVGVLGETDTQYF. The CDR3 DNA reads TGTGCCAGCAGCTTAGTCGGGGTACTTGGGGAAACAGATACGCAGTATTTT. The genes are TRBV11-2 and TRBJ2-3; D possibly corresponds to TRBD2 (5 bases). Germline CDR1 is SGHAT and CDR2 is FQNNGV. Trimming left V 1 base short and J 3 bases short, with 17 bases between. The CDR3 contains 17 residues.

The chain employs TRBV5-6 and TRBJ2-1, with TRBD1 matching over 9 bases. Germline CDR1 is SGHDT and CDR2 is YYEEEE. V lost 1 base, J lost 3 bases, and 8 bases stayed unmatched. There are 17 residues in the CDR3. CDR3 sequence: CASSLRLQGAHYNEQFF. As DNA, the CDR3 is TGTGCCAGCAGCTTGAGACTACAGGGGGCGCACTACAATGAGCAGTTCTTC. Supplemented by reference TRBV5-6 and TRBJ2-1, the full variable domain reads DAGVTQSPTHLIKTRGQQVTLRCSPKSGHDTVSWYQQALGQGPQFIFQYYEEEERQRGNFPDRFSGHQFPNYSSELNVNALLLGDSALYLCASSLRLQGAHYNEQFFGPGTRLTVL.

V and J are TRBV9 and TRBJ2-1, with a weak D call TRBD2 (7 bases). The CDR3 has 17 amino acids. Looked up from germline, CDR1 is SGDLS and CDR2 is YYNGEE. Trimming removed 3 bases from V and 5 bases from J, with 21 bases in between. This CDR3 reads CASSEGDSSGADNEQFF. CDR3 in DNA: TGTGCCAGCAGCGAGGGGGACTCGAGCGGGGCCGACAATGAGCAGTTCTTC. Combining the CDR3 with reference TRBV9 and TRBJ2-1 gives the whole variable domain DSGVTQTPKHLITATGQRVTLRCSPRSGDLSVYWYQQSLDQGLQFLIQYYNGEERAKGNILERFSAQQFPDLHSELNLSSLELGDSALYFCASSEGDSSGADNEQFFGPGTRLTVL.

The J gene is TRBJ2-5, the V gene TRBV7-9; tentatively, D is TRBD1 (6 bases). The germline CDR1 and CDR2 sequences are SEHNR and FQNEAQ (reference sequence). The CDR3 sequence is 15 residues long. The germline V and J ends were trimmed by 6 bases and 2 bases, with 16 bases remaining between them. CDR3 nucleotides: TGTGCCAGCAGATCCTCCGAACAGGGACAAGAGACCCAGTACTTC. Its translation is CASRSSEQGQETQYF.

The rearrangement joins TRBV23-1 to TRBJ1-1; D is uncertain. TRBV23-1 is assigned to the ORF class and has an uncertain function. The V end lost 3 bases, the J end lost 3 bases, and 5 bases lay between the germline ends. The CDR3 has 12 amino acids. Here the CDR3 DNA reads TGCGCCAGCAGTCAGTACGACACTGAAGCTTTCTTT. Protein sequence: CASSQYDTEAFF.

The CDR3 coding sequence is TGTGCCAGCAGTGATGTATCCGGGACGTCTACCTACGAGCAGTACTTC. It encodes CASSDVSGTSTYEQYF. The V call is TRBV2, the J call TRBJ2-7; D may correspond to TRBD1 or TRBD2 (5 bases each). The CDR3 extends over 16 amino acids. The V end lost 3 bases, the J end lost 2 bases, and 17 bases lay between the germline ends. Germline CDR1 reads SNHLY; CDR2 reads FYNNEI.

This chain joins TRBV5-1 and TRBJ2-3, with TRBD2 identical over 7 bases. With V trimmed by 1 base and J by 4 bases, 9 bases remained unmatched. Germline loops: CDR1 SGHRS, CDR2 YFSETQ. This CDR3 is 16 amino acids long. CDR3 sequence (DNA): TGCGCCAGCAGCTTGAATGGCGGGAGCCTGGCAGATACGCAGTATTTT. Amino acids: CASSLNGGSLADTQYF.

The rearrangement links TRBV4-3 to TRBJ1-1, with 7 bases aligning to TRBD1. The CDR3 has 12 residues. Germline CDR1 and CDR2: LGHNA and YSLEER. DNA of the CDR3: TGCGCTTCAACAGGGGTGAACACTGAAGCTTTCTTT. It encodes CASTGVNTEAFF.

A single count supports this clone. The rearrangement joins TRBV7-9 to TRBJ2-7; D ambiguous. The germline V and J ends were trimmed by 5 bases and 5 bases, with 7 bases remaining between them. CDR1 SEHNR and CDR2 FQNEAQ come from the germline V gene (reference sequence). There are 11 residues in the CDR3. The CDR3 loop is CASSLSDEQYF. The DNA for the CDR3 is TGTGCCAGCAGCCTATCGGACGAGCAGTACTTC.

This chain uses TRBV9 with TRBJ2-3; D unclear. Germline loops: CDR1 SGDLS, CDR2 YYNGEE. The CDR3 sequence is 15 residues long. The germline V and J ends were trimmed by 4 bases and 6 bases, with 18 bases remaining between them. The CDR3 reads CASSPEASATDTQYF. CDR3 coding DNA: TGTGCCAGCAGCCCCGAGGCCAGTGCAACGGATACGCAGTATTTT.

This clone was recorded once. The V call is TRBV19, the J call TRBJ2-1; D remains unclear. Germline V gene sequence: CDR1 LNHDA, CDR2 SQIVND (reference sequence). The CDR3 extends over 15 amino acids. Trimming removed 5 bases from V and 0 bases from J, with 11 bases in between. Here the CDR3 reads CASSQAPVSYNEQFF. The DNA of the CDR3 is TGTGCCAGTAGTCAAGCACCGGTCTCCTACAATGAGCAGTTCTTC.

This sequence joins TRBV25-1 and TRBJ2-1, with TRBD2 matching 7 bases. The junction had 2 bases not matched to a gene; V was cut back by 3 bases and J by 3 bases. The CDR3 totals 14 residues. Germline CDR1 MGHDK, CDR2 SYGVNS. Here the CDR3 reads CASSDSGFYNEQFF. In DNA form, the CDR3 reads TGTGCCAGCAGTGATAGCGGGTTCTACAATGAGCAGTTCTTC. The whole variable domain, filled in from reference TRBV25-1 and TRBJ2-1, reads EADIYQTPRYLVIGTGKKITLECSQTMGHDKMYWYQQDPGMELHLIHYSYGVNSTEKGDLSSESTVSRIRTEHFPLTLESARPSHTSQYLCASSDSGFYNEQFFGPGTRLTVL.

The V and J genes are TRBV25-1 and TRBJ1-2; unclear D gene. The germline V and J ends were trimmed by 3 bases and 0 bases, with 14 bases remaining between them. This CDR3 comprises 16 residues. The V gene's germline CDR1 is MGHDK and CDR2 SYGVNS. CDR3 sequence reads: CASSELKGQSNYGYTF. The CDR3 DNA reads as TGTGCCAGCAGTGAGCTCAAGGGTCAGTCTAACTATGGCTACACCTTC.

The J gene is TRBJ2-3, the V gene TRBV19; D is unclear. Germline CDR1 and CDR2: LNHDA and SQIVND (reference sequence). Deletions cut 7 bases from V and 0 bases from J, with 8 bases between. The CDR3 sequence is 13 residues long. CDR3 amino acids: CASIQLSTDTQYF. The CDR3 coding sequence is TGTGCCAGTATACAGCTAAGCACAGATACGCAGTATTTT. Drawing the rest from reference TRBV19 and TRBJ2-3, the complete variable domain is DGGITQSPKYLFRKEGQNVTLSCEQNLNHDAMYWYRQDPGQGLRLIYYSQIVNDFQKGDIAEGYSVSREKKESFPLTVTSAQKNPTAFYLCASIQLSTDTQYFGPGTRLTVL.

Concerning this clone itself: The sample holds other DNA sequences that translate to the same CDR3. This chain uses TRBV14 with TRBJ2-7; the D gene is possibly TRBD2 (6 bases). The germline gives CDR1 SGHDN, CDR2 FVKESK. Between the trimmed V and J ends, which lost 3 bases and 4 bases, there was a span of 10 bases. This CDR3 contains 13 residues. This CDR3 is CASSQGRGYEQYF. CDR3 nucleotides: TGTGCCAGCAGCCAGGGCCGGGGGTACGAGCAGTACTTC.

The rearrangement links TRBV7-8 to TRBJ2-5; no reliable D call. This CDR3 is built from 14 residues. V lost 5 bases and J lost 3, with 13 bases in between. Germline-derived CDR1 and CDR2 are SGHVS and FQNEAQ. CDR3 loop: CASSPADPEETQYF. The CDR3 nucleotides read TGTGCCAGCAGCCCCGCCGACCCGGAAGAGACCCAGTACTTC.

The chain combines TRBV19 with TRBJ1-1; D perhaps matches TRBD1 (5 bases). This CDR3 spans 14 amino acids. Germline assignment: CDR1 LNHDA and CDR2 SQIVND (reference sequence). The ends were cut back, 4 bases at V and 4 bases at J, with 13 bases in the middle. For the CDR3, the DNA is TGTGCCAGTAGTAAGGGGACGAGTTCCACTGAAGCTTTCTTT. It specifies CASSKGTSSTEAFF.

Comments on this clone: The junction departs from germline at one end; a sequencing error may be responsible. This chain connects TRBV28 to TRBJ2-1, with no clear D. CDR1 is MDHEN and CDR2 is SYDVKM in the germline V gene. This CDR3 is 14 amino acids long. CDR3 DNA sequence: TGTGCCAGCAGCGACTGGAATTCCTACAATGAGCAGCTCTTC. This sequence encodes CASSDWNSYNEQLF.

The rearrangement links TRBV4-3 to TRBJ2-7; 8 nucleotides line up with TRBD2. In germline, CDR1 is LGHNA, CDR2 YSLEER. The CDR3 has 16 residues. V lost 6 bases to trimming and J lost 0 bases; unmatched junction nucleotides: 10. The CDR3 sequence is CASRPTLAGSSYEQYF. CDR3 DNA sequence: TGCGCCAGCAGGCCTACCCTAGCGGGCAGCTCCTACGAGCAGTACTTC.

This chain uses TRBV6-5 with TRBJ2-5; possible D gene TRBD2, 5 bases. Germline assignment: CDR1 MNHEY and CDR2 SVGAGI. Deletions cut 8 bases from V and 4 bases from J, with 14 bases between. This CDR3 is built from 13 residues. The CDR3 DNA reads as TGTGCCAGCCTAGGTCTCCGGGGAGAGACCCAGTACTTC. Translation gives CASLGLRGETQYF.

The chain uses TRBV10-3 and TRBJ1-1; D ambiguous. The CDR3 runs to 15 residues. The germline V gene encodes CDR1 ENHRY and CDR2 SYGVKD. The germline V and J ends were trimmed by 6 bases and 1 base, with 15 bases remaining between them. In nucleotides, the CDR3 is TGTGCCATCAGGGCCCTGGGTAACACGAACACTGAAGCTTTCTTT. This translates into CAIRALGNTNTEAFF.

This sequence joins TRBV27 and TRBJ2-4, with no clear D. Between the trimmed V and J ends, which lost 5 bases and 8 bases, there was a span of 7 bases. The CDR3 has 11 amino acids. CDR1 and CDR2 (germline): MNHEY, SMNVEV (reference sequence). The chain's CDR3 is CASSLGDIQYF. The CDR3 coding sequence is TGTGCCAGCAGTCTAGGAGACATTCAGTACTTC.

The V call is TRBV7-9, the J call TRBJ2-3; D gene ambiguous. The CDR3 has 13 residues. CDR1 is SEHNR and CDR2 is FQNEAQ in the germline V gene (reference sequence). Trimming shortened V by 4 bases and J by 4 bases, and 9 bases separated the two germline ends. CDR3 nucleotide sequence: TGTGCCAGCAGCTCTCGGATCGCAGATACGCAGTATTTT. It yields the protein CASSSRIADTQYF.

The genes are TRBV19 and TRBJ1-1, with 7 bases matching TRBD1. Germline-derived CDR1 and CDR2 are LNHDA and SQIVND (reference sequence). The length of the CDR3 is 13 residues. The V and J ends lost 8 bases and 0 bases, in that order; junction bases with no gene match: 3. This chain's CDR3 is CASQGGLNTEAFF. The CDR3 DNA sequence: TGTGCCAGTCAGGGGGGGTTGAACACTGAAGCTTTCTTT. The full variable domain, completed using reference TRBV19 and TRBJ1-1, is DGGITQSPKYLFRKEGQNVTLSCEQNLNHDAMYWYRQDPGQGLRLIYYSQIVNDFQKGDIAEGYSVSREKKESFPLTVTSAQKNPTAFYLCASQGGLNTEAFFGQGTRLTVV.